This record concerns one T cell receptor (beta chain) sequence. This CDR3 contains 15 residues. Per germline, CDR1 KGHSH and CDR2 LQKENI. Between the trimmed V and J ends, which lost 2 bases and 1 base, there was a span of 9 bases. The source of the sample is a study of blood T cell repertoires in COVID-19. Study-wide background: Some COVID-19 samples were acute and others convalescent; all came from the United States, Italy and Spain. PBMCs, B-cell-depleted T cells, or T cells were the source of the cDNA or gDNA that made up the material.

Only in-frame clones appear in the TCRdb table, and some are missing; sequencing was by immunoSEQ multiplex PCR. The profile shows roughly 68,000 clones, approximately 79% of them singletons. The sequenced sample was peripheral blood. This clonotype originated in a woman aged 45-65 years with acute or convalescent COVID-19. V is TRBV18 and J is TRBJ2-1; no firm D call. CDR3 DNA sequence: TGTGCCAGCTCACCAACGGGTATGTCCTACAATGAGCAGTTCTTC. It encodes CASSPTGMSYNEQFF.